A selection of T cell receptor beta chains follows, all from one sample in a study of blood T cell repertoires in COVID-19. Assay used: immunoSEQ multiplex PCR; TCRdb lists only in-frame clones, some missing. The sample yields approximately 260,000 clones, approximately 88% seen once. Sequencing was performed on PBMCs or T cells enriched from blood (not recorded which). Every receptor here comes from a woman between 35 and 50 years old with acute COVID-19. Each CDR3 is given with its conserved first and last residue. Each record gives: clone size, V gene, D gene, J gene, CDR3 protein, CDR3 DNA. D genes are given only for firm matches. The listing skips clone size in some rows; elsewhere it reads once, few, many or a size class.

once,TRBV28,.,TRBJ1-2,CASTPSGGGVAYGYTF,TGTGCCAGCACCCCTTCGGGGGGAGGGGTGGCCTATGGCTACACCTTC
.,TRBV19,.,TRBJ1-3,CASSISRRVVAGNTIYF,TGTGCCAGTAGTATCTCTCGCAGGGTGGTAGCTGGAAACACCATATATTTT
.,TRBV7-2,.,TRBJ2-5,CASSLARETQYF,TGTGCCAGCAGCTTGGCTAGGGAGACCCAGTACTTC
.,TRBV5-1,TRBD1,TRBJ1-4,CASSDTGATNEKLFF,TGCGCCAGCAGCGATACAGGGGCAACTAATGAAAAACTGTTTTTT
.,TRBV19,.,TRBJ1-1,CASSTHPTEKYTEAFF,TGTGCCAGTAGTACCCACCCGACAGAGAAGTACACTGAAGCTTTCTTT
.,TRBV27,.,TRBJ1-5,CASSLWPEQPQHF,TGTGCCAGCAGTTTATGGCCCGAACAGCCCCAGCATTTT
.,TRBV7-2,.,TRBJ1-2,CASSLRQAPNYGYTF,TGTGCCAGCAGCCTTCGACAGGCCCCGAACTATGGCTACACCTTC
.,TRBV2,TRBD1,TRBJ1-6,CASRRGTGDSPLHF,TGTGCCAGCAGGCGCGGGACAGGGGACTCACCCCTCCACTTT
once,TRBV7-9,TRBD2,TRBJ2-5,CASSPGWLAADQETQYF,TGTGCCAGCAGCCCAGGCTGGCTAGCGGCAGACCAAGAGACCCAGTACTTC
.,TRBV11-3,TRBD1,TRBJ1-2,CASSLDRFYGYTF,TGTGCCAGCAGCCTGGACAGGTTTTATGGCTACACCTTC
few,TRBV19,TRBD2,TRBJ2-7,CASSRVSSGAYEQYF,TGTGCCAGTAGTAGAGTGTCTAGCGGAGCATACGAGCAGTACTTC
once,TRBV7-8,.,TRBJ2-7,CASEGQGLYEQYF,TGTGCCAGCGAAGGACAGGGACTATACGAGCAGTACTTC
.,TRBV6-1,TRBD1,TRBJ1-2,CASSEREWDRGPGYTF,TGTGCCAGCAGTGAAAGAGAATGGGACAGGGGGCCTGGCTACACCTTC
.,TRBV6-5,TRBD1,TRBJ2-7,CASSHRGDEQYF,TGTGCCAGCAGCCACAGGGGTGACGAGCAGTACTTC
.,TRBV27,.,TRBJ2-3,CASSLGRTTDTQYF,TGTGCCAGCAGTTTGGGCAGAACCACAGATACGCAGTATTTT
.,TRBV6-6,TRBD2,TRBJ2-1,CASGSSGYNEQFF,TGTGCCAGTGGGTCTAGCGGCTACAATGAGCAGTTCTTC
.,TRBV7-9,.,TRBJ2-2,CASSLAIIQDNTGELFF,TGTGCCAGCAGCTTAGCGATTATTCAGGATAACACCGGGGAGCTGTTTTTT
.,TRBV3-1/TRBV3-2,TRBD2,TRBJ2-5,CASSQELASGSGGETQYF,TGTGCCAGCAGCCAAGAATTGGCTAGCGGGAGTGGAGGAGAGACCCAGTACTTC
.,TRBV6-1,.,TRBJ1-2,CASSEVRGNYYGYTF,TGTGCCAGCAGTGAAGTTCGGGGGAACTACTATGGCTACACCTTC
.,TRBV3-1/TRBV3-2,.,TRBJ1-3,CASSSRRSSGNTIYF,TGTGCCAGCAGCTCGCGGCGTTCCTCTGGAAACACCATATATTTT
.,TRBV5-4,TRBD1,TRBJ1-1,CASSLVDRGSEAFF,TGTGCCAGCAGCTTGGTCGACAGGGGGTCTGAAGCTTTCTTT
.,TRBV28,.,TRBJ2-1,CASSLVGTNEQFF,TGTGCCAGCAGTTTAGTGGGGACTAATGAGCAGTTCTTC
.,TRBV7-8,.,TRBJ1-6,CASSLFPGYNSPLHF,TGTGCCAGCAGCTTATTCCCGGGATATAATTCACCCCTCCACTTT
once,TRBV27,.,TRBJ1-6,CASRGLYNSPLHF,TGTGCCAGCAGAGGACTGTATAATTCACCCCTCCACTTT
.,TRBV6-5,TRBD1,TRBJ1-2,CASRMTGNKGYTF,TGTGCCAGCAGGATGACAGGGAATAAAGGCTACACCTTC
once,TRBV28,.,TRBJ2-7,CASINRERTTISYEQYF,TGTGCCAGCATCAATCGGGAGAGAACTACTATCTCCTACGAGCAGTACTTC
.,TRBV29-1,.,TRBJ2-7,CSVVRSSHEQYF,TGCAGCGTTGTTCGCAGTTCCCACGAGCAGTACTTC
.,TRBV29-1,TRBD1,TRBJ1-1,CSVGGQGTTEAFF,TGCAGCGTTGGGGGACAGGGGACCACTGAAGCTTTCTTT
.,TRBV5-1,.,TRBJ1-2,CASSLEWSGDGYTF,TGCGCCAGCAGCTTGGAATGGTCAGGGGATGGCTACACCTTC
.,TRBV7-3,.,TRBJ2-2,CASSLIREGIRGELFF,TGTGCCAGCAGCTTAATCAGGGAAGGCATCCGCGGGGAGCTGTTTTTT
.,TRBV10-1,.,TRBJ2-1,CASSDLAGYNEQFF,TGCGCCAGCAGTGACCTAGCTGGTTACAATGAGCAGTTCTTC
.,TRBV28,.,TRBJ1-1,CASRLMLNTEAFF,TGTGCCAGCAGACTAATGTTGAACACTGAAGCTTTCTTT
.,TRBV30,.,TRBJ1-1,CAWTIKSGTEAFF,TGTGCCTGGACGATAAAATCCGGGACAGAAGCTTTCTTT
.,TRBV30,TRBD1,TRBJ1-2,CAIGQGAGGYTF,TGTGCCATAGGACAGGGGGCAGGAGGCTACACCTTC
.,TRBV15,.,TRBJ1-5,CATSSREGSFYSNQPQHF,TGTGCCACCAGCTCACGGGAGGGGAGCTTCTATAGCAATCAGCCCCAGCATTTT
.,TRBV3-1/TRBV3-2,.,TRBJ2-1,CASSPAGSGLSYNEQFF,TGTGCCAGCAGCCCAGCGGGTAGCGGCCTCTCCTACAATGAGCAGTTCTTC
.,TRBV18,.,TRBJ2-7,CASSPIVSSYEQYF,TGTGCCAGCTCACCCATCGTCAGCTCCTACGAGCAGTACTTC
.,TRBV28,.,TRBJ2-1,CASAGRRLGEQFF,TGTGCCAGTGCGGGCCGCCGTTTGGGAGAGCAGTTCTTC
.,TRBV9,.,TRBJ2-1,CASSIVSSYNEQFF,TGTGCCAGCAGCATTGTGAGCTCCTACAATGAGCAGTTCTTC
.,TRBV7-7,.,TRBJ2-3,CASSFGGADTQYF,TGTGCTAGCAGCTTCGGGGGTGCAGATACGCAGTATTTT
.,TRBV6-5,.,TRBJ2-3,CASSVLGSTDTQYF,TGTGCCAGCAGCGTTCTAGGTAGCACAGATACGCAGTATTTT
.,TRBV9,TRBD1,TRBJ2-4,CASSTEGQGGNIQYF,TGTGCCAGCAGCACGGAGGGACAGGGTGGAAACATTCAGTACTTC
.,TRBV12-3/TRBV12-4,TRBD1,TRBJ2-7,CASSFGTGVKQYF,TGTGCCAGCAGTTTTGGAACAGGGGTTAAGCAGTACTTC
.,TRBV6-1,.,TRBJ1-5,CASSERDRDNQPQHF,TGTGCCAGCAGTGAAAGAGACAGAGACAATCAGCCCCAGCATTTT